A single sample gave rise to the 21 T cell receptor beta chains below, sequenced in a study of blood T cell repertoires in COVID-19. Produced via immunoSEQ multiplex PCR; TCRdb's table is partial and in-frame only. This table holds roughly 110,000 clones, about 85% found once. The material sequenced was peripheral blood. These receptors originate from a middle-aged man with acute or convalescent COVID-19.

The chain couples TRBV6-1 to TRBJ1-1; possible D gene TRBD1, 5 bases. V lost 3 bases, J lost 5 bases, and 16 bases lay in between. The germline gives CDR1 MNHNS, CDR2 SASEGT. The CDR3 is 15 amino acids. Written as DNA, the CDR3 is TGTGCCAGCAGTGATGGAGGGGAGGGACGGACTGAAGCTTTCTTT. It is translated as CASSDGGEGRTEAFF.

The chain employs TRBV10-1 and TRBJ2-2, with D possibly matching TRBD2 (6 bases). The germline V and J ends were trimmed by 1 base and 2 bases, with 8 bases remaining between them. Germline V CDR1 and CDR2: WNHNN, SYGVQD (reference sequence). The CDR3 has 15 residues. The CDR3 region has the DNA TGCGCCAGCAGTGAGTTAGCGGCAAACACCGGGGAGCTGTTTTTT. Translating it yields CASSELAANTGELFF.

J is TRBJ1-1 and V is TRBV6-5; 8 bases fit TRBD1. This CDR3 comprises 15 residues. CDR1 is MNHEY and CDR2 is SVGAGI in the germline V gene. Trimming took 0 bases from V and 4 from J; bases not matched to a gene: 4. The CDR3 DNA sequence: TGTGCCAGCAGTTACTCCTGGACAGGGAGCACTGAAGCTTTCTTT. Translation gives CASSYSWTGSTEAFF.

This sequence joins TRBV5-1 and TRBJ2-1, with TRBD2 matching over 7 bases. CDR3 length: 16 residues. After removal of 3 bases from V and 2 bases from J, the junction contained 8 bases not matched to a gene. The V gene's germline CDR1 is SGHRS and CDR2 YFSETQ. The DNA for the CDR3 is TGCGCCAGCAGCTGGAGCGGGACTCCCCCCTACAATGAGCAGTTCTTC. This codes for CASSWSGTPPYNEQFF. The full variable domain, rest sourced from reference TRBV5-1 and TRBJ2-1, is KAGVTQTPRYLIKTRGQQVTLSCSPISGHRSVSWYQQTPGQGLQFLFEYFSETQRNKGNFPGRFSGRQFSNSRSEMNVSTLELGDSALYLCASSWSGTPPYNEQFFGPGTRLTVL.

J is TRBJ2-1 and V is TRBV6-1; D might be TRBD1 (6 bases). Germline V gene lookup returns CDR1 MNHNS and CDR2 SASEGT. The CDR3 runs to 16 residues. Trimming removed 3 bases at V and 5 bases at J, with 17 bases between. CDR3 loop: CASSELPGQWDNEQFF. DNA of the CDR3: TGTGCCAGCAGTGAGTTACCGGGACAATGGGACAATGAGCAGTTCTTC.

This chain links TRBV5-4 with TRBJ2-1; the D gene is possibly TRBD2 (5 bases). Trimming stripped 3 bases from V and 9 bases from J, with 16 bases between. Germline CDR1 reads SGHNT; CDR2 reads YYREEE (reference sequence). The CDR3 length is 14 residues. The CDR3: CASSYFSTSPEQFF. Here the CDR3 DNA reads TGTGCCAGCAGCTATTTTTCAACTAGTCCTGAGCAGTTCTTC.

The rearrangement uses TRBV28 and TRBJ1-5; 7 bases map to TRBD1. The CDR3 length is 15 residues. Trimming took 4 bases from V and 11 from J; bases not matched to a gene: 14. Germline V gene sequence: CDR1 MDHEN, CDR2 SYDVKM. The DNA of the CDR3 is TGTGCCAGCAGTTCACTCCGAGGGGGCCCTAGGGCCCAGCATTTT. It encodes CASSSLRGGPRAQHF.

The gene calls are TRBV5-1 and TRBJ2-1; D gene unclear. V shed 0 bases and J shed 9 bases, with 13 bases lying between them. Germline values: CDR1 SGHRS, CDR2 YFSETQ. The length of the CDR3 is 14 residues. The CDR3: CASSLAGGVSEQFF. The CDR3 DNA sequence: TGCGCCAGCAGCTTGGCCGGTGGTGTAAGTGAGCAGTTCTTC.

V is TRBV5-1 and J is TRBJ2-1, with a weak D call TRBD1 (6 bases). The germline CDR1 and CDR2 sequences are SGHRS and YFSETQ. Trimming stripped 3 bases from V and 9 bases from J, with 10 bases between. The CDR3 extends over 12 amino acids. For the CDR3, the DNA is TGCGCCAGCAGCTATTCAGGGGTTGAGCAGTTCTTC. Translated: CASSYSGVEQFF.

The J gene is TRBJ2-1, the V gene TRBV7-3; 13 positions agree with TRBD2. From germline, CDR1 is SGHTA and CDR2 FQGTGA. There are 17 residues in the CDR3. After removal of 3 bases from V and 4 bases from J, the junction contained 6 bases not matched to a gene. CDR3 loop: CASSFSGTSGTYNEQFF. The CDR3 DNA follows: TGTGCCAGCAGCTTTTCCGGGACTAGCGGGACTTACAATGAGCAGTTCTTC.

The rearrangement uses TRBV28 and TRBJ2-1; no definite D call. The V gene lost 7 bases and the J gene lost 4 bases, with 5 bases spanning the gap. CDR3 length: 11 amino acids. Germline values: CDR1 MDHEN, CDR2 SYDVKM. CDR3 in DNA: TGTGCCAGCAAACTTTACAATGAGCAGTTCTTC. It encodes CASKLYNEQFF.

J is TRBJ1-1 and V is TRBV9, with D possibly TRBD1 on 6 matching bases. The CDR3 loop spans 14 amino acids. V was clipped by 0 bases and J by 4 bases, with 10 bases between them. Germline V CDR1 and CDR2: SGDLS, YYNGEE. The CDR3 reads CASSVGTGSTEAFF. Written as DNA, the CDR3 is TGTGCCAGCAGCGTAGGAACAGGGAGCACTGAAGCTTTCTTT.

The chain employs TRBV12-2 and TRBJ2-1; the table's D call TRBD2 went unverified against the DNA. TRBV12-2 constitutes a pseudogene. The CDR3 length is 16 residues. In nucleotides, the CDR3 is TGTGCAAGTCGCTTACGGAGGAGGGCAAACAACAATGAGCAGTTCTTC. Translation gives CASRLRRRANNNEQFF.

This rearrangement joins TRBV6-6 to TRBJ1-5; D remains unclear. Trimming took 2 bases from V and 3 from J, leaving 8 bases between them. The length of the CDR3 is 14 residues. CDR1 and CDR2 (germline): MNHNY, SVGAGI (reference sequence). The CDR3 coding sequence is TGTGCCAGCAGTTACGGCGGTTCCAATCAGCCCCAGCATTTT. Its protein is CASSYGGSNQPQHF.

This clone appeared a few times. The V call is TRBV28, the J call TRBJ1-2, with D possibly matching TRBD1 (5 bases). The germline V gene encodes CDR1 MDHEN and CDR2 SYDVKM. V was clipped by 1 base and J by 5 bases, with 11 bases between them. This CDR3 is built from 14 residues. CDR3 DNA sequence: TGTGCCAGCAGTTTATTAGGCAGGGATTATGGCTACACCTTC. Translation: CASSLLGRDYGYTF.

The V gene is TRBV6-5, the J gene TRBJ2-2; D is perhaps TRBD1 (5 bases). This CDR3 contains 16 residues. Germline values: CDR1 MNHEY, CDR2 SVGAGI. V was cut by 3 bases and J by 6 bases, with 17 bases left in between. The CDR3 loop is CASSYQGPVLAGELFF. For the CDR3, the DNA is TGTGCCAGCAGTTATCAGGGTCCGGTCTTGGCCGGGGAGCTGTTTTTT.

This clone was detected only once. The chain employs TRBV6-2 or TRBV6-3 and TRBJ2-2, with 9 bases matching TRBD2. The CDR3 runs to 17 residues. Trimming at V came to 5 bases and at J to 2 bases, leaving 9 bases not matched to a gene. CDR1 and CDR2 (germline): MNHEY, SVGEGT. CDR3 in amino acids: CASSDPRLADNTGELFF. The CDR3 nucleotides read TGTGCCAGCAGTGACCCTCGACTAGCGGACAACACCGGGGAGCTGTTTTTT.

The rearrangement links TRBV4-2 to TRBJ2-7; D might be TRBD2 (7 bases). Looked up from germline, CDR1 is LGHNA and CDR2 is YNFKEQ. This CDR3 is built from 17 residues. Trimming removed 2 bases at V and 1 base at J, with 18 bases between. CDR3 amino acids: CASSQMGAGTISYEQYF. In nucleotides, the CDR3 is TGTGCCAGCAGCCAAATGGGGGCCGGGACTATATCCTACGAGCAGTACTTC.

CDR3 nucleotides: TGTGCCACCCGACTACACACTGAAGCTTTCTTT. Protein sequence: CATRLHTEAFF. J is TRBJ1-1 and V is TRBV6-5, with unresolved D. Trimming took off 10 bases at V and 3 bases at J, with 9 bases between the two ends. Germline V gene lookup returns CDR1 MNHEY and CDR2 SVGAGI. This CDR3 region has 11 residues.

The V call is TRBV7-2, the J call TRBJ2-2; 13 bases are shared with TRBD2. CDR3 length equals 17 residues. With 5 bases clipped from V and 3 bases from J, the junction kept 6 bases outside the gene matches. Germline CDR1 reads SGHTA; CDR2 reads FQGNSA. For the CDR3, the DNA is TGTGCCAGCAGCCGGGGGACTAGCGGGGCTTACACCGGGGAGCTGTTTTTT. Translated: CASSRGTSGAYTGELFF.

The count of this clone is one. The chain carries TRBV5-6 and TRBJ2-5; 7 positions match TRBD2. The CDR3 covers 14 residues. Germline V gene sequence: CDR1 SGHDT, CDR2 YYEEEE. Germline trimming cut 3 bases from V and 5 bases from J; bases unmatched to any gene: 7. CDR3 in amino acids: CASSSGGEGETQYF. CDR3 nucleotides: TGTGCCAGCAGCTCCGGTGGGGAGGGGGAGACCCAGTACTTC. The variable domain in full, completed from reference TRBV5-6 and TRBJ2-5, reads DAGVTQSPTHLIKTRGQQVTLRCSPKSGHDTVSWYQQALGQGPQFIFQYYEEEERQRGNFPDRFSGHQFPNYSSELNVNALLLGDSALYLCASSSGGEGETQYFGPGTRLLVL.